The clone carrying this TCR beta chain was observed once. This record comes from a study of blood T cell repertoires in COVID-19. Participants reported their clinical history, and cohort assignment relied on those reports. Symptom resolution, clearance, or two negative PCRs marked the recovered donors of Cohort 3. The V and J ends lost 0 bases and 9 bases respectively, with 18 bases between them. The CDR3 loop spans 17 amino acids. Germline V gene sequence: CDR1 LGHNA, CDR2 YNFKEQ. Study processing details: Reference gene primer amplification in the assay estimated nucleated cell counts. Assay: immunoSEQ multiplex PCR; the TCRdb copy retains only in-frame clones and omits some. The V and J calls and clone size were taken over from that table, and D and trimming were inferred from the DNA. The sample contains about 400,000 clones, roughly nine tenths of which appear only once.

The receptor comes from a woman aged 25 to 39 who had recovered from COVID-19. The genes are TRBV4-2 and TRBJ1-6; unclear D gene. Sequences were obtained from PBMCs or T cells enriched from blood (not recorded which). CDR3 residues: CASSQDQDRGISSPLHF. The CDR3 DNA reads TGTGCCAGCAGCCAAGATCAGGATAGAGGGATCTCTTCACCCCTCCACTTT.